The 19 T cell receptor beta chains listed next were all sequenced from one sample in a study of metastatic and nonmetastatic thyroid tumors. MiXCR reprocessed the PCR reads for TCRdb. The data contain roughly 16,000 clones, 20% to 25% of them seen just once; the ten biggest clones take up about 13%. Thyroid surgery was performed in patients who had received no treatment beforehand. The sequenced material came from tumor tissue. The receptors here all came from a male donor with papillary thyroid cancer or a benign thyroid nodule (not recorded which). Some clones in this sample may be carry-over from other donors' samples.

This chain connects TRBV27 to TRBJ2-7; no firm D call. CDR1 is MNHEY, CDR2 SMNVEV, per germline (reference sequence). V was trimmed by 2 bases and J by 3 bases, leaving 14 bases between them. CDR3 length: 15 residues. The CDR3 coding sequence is TGTGCCAGCAGTTTACTCCCAGGCGGTGGCTACGAGCAGTACTTC. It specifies CASSLLPGGGYEQYF.

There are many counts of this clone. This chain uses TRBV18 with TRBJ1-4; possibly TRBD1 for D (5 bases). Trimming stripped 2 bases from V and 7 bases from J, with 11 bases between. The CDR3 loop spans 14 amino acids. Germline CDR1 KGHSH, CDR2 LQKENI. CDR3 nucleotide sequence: TGTGCCAGCTCACCAGGGAGGGGAGGTGAAAAACTGTTTTTT. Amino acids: CASSPGRGGEKLFF.

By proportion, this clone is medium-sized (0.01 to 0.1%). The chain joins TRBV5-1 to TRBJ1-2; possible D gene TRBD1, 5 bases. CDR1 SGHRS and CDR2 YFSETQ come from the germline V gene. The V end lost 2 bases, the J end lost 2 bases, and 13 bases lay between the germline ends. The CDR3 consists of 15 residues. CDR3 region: CASSFMAGRNYGYTF. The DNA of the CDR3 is TGCGCCAGCAGCTTTATGGCAGGGAGAAACTATGGCTACACCTTC.

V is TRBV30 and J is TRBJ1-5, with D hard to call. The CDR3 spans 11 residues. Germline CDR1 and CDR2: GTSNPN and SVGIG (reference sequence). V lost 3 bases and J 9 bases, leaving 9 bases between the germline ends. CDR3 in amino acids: CAWRVILPQHF. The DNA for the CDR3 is TGTGCCTGGAGAGTAATTTTGCCCCAGCATTTT. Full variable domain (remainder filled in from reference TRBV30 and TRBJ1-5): SQTIHQWPATLVQPVGSPLSLECTVEGTSNPNLYWYRQAAGRGLQLLFYSVGIGQISSEVPQNLSASRPQDRQFILSSKKLLLSDSGFYLCAWRVILPQHFGDGTRLSIL.

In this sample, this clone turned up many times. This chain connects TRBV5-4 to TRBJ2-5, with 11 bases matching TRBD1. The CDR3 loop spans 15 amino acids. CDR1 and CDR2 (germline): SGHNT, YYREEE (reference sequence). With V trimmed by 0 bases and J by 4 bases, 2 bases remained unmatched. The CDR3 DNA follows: TGTGCCAGCAGCTTGGGGGGACAGGGGGTAGAGACCCAGTACTTC. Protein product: CASSLGGQGVETQYF.

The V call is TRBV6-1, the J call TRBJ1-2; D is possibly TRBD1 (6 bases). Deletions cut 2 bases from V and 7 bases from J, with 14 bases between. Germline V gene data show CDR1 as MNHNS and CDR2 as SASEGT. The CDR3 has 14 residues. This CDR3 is CASSEMGASSGYTF. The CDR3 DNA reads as TGTGCCAGCAGTGAAATGGGGGCGTCAAGTGGCTACACCTTC.

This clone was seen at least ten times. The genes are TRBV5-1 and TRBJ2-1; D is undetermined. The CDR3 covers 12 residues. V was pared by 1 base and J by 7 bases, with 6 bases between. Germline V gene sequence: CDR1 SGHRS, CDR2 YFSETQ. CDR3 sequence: CASSLPSNEQFF. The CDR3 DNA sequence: TGCGCCAGCAGCTTGCCATCGAATGAGCAGTTCTTC.

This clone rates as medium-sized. The CDR3 coding sequence is TGTGCCAGCAGCTTAGAGGGGGGAAACTACAATGAGCAGTTCTTC. It specifies CASSLEGGNYNEQFF. The rearrangement uses TRBV11-3 and TRBJ2-1; D possibly corresponds to TRBD2 (6 bases). This CDR3 has 15 amino acids. Germline-derived CDR1 and CDR2 are SGHNT and YENEEA. The V gene lost 0 bases and the J gene lost 3 bases, with 9 bases spanning the gap.

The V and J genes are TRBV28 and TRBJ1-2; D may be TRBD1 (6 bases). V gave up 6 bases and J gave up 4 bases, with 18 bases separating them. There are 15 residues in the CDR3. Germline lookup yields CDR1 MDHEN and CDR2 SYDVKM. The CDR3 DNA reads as TGTGCCAGCAGCTTAGGGGGGGGTTCTGGCTATGGCTACACCTTC. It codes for CASSLGGGSGYGYTF.

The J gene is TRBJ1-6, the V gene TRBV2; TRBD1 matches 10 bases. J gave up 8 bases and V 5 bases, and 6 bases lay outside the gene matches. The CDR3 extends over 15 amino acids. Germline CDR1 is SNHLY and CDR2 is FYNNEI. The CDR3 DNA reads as TGTGCCAGCAGTTTCCGGGACAGGGGCGATTCACCCCTCCACTTT. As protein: CASSFRDRGDSPLHF.

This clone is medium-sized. CDR3 sequence: CASSWSLGTGVGDEQFF. The CDR3 DNA follows: TGCGCCAGCAGCTGGTCATTAGGGACAGGGGTGGGTGATGAGCAGTTCTTC. The chain carries TRBV5-1 and TRBJ2-1; 10 bases map to TRBD1. The CDR3 spans 17 residues. Germline CDR1 reads SGHRS; CDR2 reads YFSETQ. With 3 bases clipped from V and 8 bases from J, the junction kept 14 bases outside the gene matches.

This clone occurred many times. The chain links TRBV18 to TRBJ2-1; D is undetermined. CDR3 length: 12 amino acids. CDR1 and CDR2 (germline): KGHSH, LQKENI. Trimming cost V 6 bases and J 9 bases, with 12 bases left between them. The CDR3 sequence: CASSSETREQFF. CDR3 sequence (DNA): TGTGCCAGCTCTAGTGAGACCCGTGAGCAGTTCTTC.

The CDR3 here is CASSPRWEGGLDNEQFF. In nucleotides, the CDR3 is TGTGCCAGCAGCCCTAGGTGGGAAGGGGGTCTGGACAATGAGCAGTTCTTC. The chain employs TRBV6-1 and TRBJ2-1; D is possibly TRBD1 (6 bases). With 6 bases removed from V and 5 bases from J, the gap between germline ends came to 23 bases. Per germline, CDR1 MNHNS and CDR2 SASEGT. The CDR3 covers 17 residues.

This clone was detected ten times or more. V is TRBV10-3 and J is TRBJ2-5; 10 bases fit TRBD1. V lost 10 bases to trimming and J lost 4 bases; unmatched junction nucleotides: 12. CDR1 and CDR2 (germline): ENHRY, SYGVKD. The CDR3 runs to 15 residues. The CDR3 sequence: CATNPGQGRRETQYF. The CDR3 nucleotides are TGTGCCACCAATCCGGGACAGGGGCGGAGAGAGACCCAGTACTTC.

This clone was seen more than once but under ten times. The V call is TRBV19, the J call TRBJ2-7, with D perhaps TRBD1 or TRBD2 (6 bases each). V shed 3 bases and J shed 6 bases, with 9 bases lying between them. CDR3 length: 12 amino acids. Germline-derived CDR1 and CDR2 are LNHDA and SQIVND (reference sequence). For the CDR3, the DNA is TGTGCCAGTAGTATTGAGGGGGGCGAGCAGTACTTC. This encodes CASSIEGGEQYF. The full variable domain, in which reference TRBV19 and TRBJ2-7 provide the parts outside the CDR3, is DGGITQSPKYLFRKEGQNVTLSCEQNLNHDAMYWYRQDPGQGLRLIYYSQIVNDFQKGDIAEGYSVSREKKESFPLTVTSAQKNPTAFYLCASSIEGGEQYFGPGTRLTVT.

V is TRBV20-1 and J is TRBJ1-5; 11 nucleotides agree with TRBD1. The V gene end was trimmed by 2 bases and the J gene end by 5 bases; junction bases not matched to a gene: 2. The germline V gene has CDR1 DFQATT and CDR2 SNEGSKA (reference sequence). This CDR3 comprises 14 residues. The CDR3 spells CSARMGQGDQPQHF. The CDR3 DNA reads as TGCAGTGCTAGAATGGGACAGGGGGATCAGCCCCAGCATTTT.

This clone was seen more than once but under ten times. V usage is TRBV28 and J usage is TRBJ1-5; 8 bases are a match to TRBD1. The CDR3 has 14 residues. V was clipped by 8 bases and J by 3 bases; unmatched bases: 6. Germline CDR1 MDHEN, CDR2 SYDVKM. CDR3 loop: CASRGQGVNQPQHF. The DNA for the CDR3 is TGTGCCAGCCGTGGACAGGGAGTCAATCAGCCCCAGCATTTT.

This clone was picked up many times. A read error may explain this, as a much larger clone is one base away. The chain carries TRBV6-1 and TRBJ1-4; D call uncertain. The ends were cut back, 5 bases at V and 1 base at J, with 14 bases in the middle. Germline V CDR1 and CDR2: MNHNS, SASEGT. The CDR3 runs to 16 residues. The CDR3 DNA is TGTGCCAGCAGTTTATGGAAAGGTGGAACTAATGAAAAACTGTTTTTT. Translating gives CASSLWKGGTNEKLFF.

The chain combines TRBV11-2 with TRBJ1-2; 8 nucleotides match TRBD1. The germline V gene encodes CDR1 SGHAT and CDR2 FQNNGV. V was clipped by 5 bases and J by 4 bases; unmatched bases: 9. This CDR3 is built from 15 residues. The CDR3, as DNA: TGTGCCAGCAGCGCGGGGACAGGCCGAAGCTATGGCTACACCTTC. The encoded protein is CASSAGTGRSYGYTF. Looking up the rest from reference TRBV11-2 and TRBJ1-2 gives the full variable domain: EAGVAQSPRYKIIEKRQSVAFWCNPISGHATLYWYQQILGQGPKLLIQFQNNGVVDDSQLPKDRFSAERLKGVDSTLKIQPAKLEDSAVYLCASSAGTGRSYGYTFGSGTRLTVV.